Each of the 10 T cell receptor beta chains below was sequenced from the same sample in a study of cytomegalovirus exposure and HLA in healthy donors. Primers for the PCR totalled 60 Vbeta and 13 Jbeta. Sequenced by immunoSEQ multiplex PCR; TCRdb stores in-frame clones only, minus some. Of roughly 250,000 clones in the sample, roughly 86% were seen once. The sequenced sample was PBMCs. The receptor source for this set is a woman aged 40 to 49 in good health and CMV-seropositive.

This clone was observed a few times. The chain combines TRBV18 with TRBJ2-5; D perhaps matches TRBD2 (5 bases). V lost 6 bases, J lost 4 bases, and 9 bases lay in between. This CDR3 region has 12 residues. The germline V gene encodes CDR1 KGHSH and CDR2 LQKENI. CDR3 sequence reads: CASSPDSETQYF. CDR3 coding DNA: TGTGCCAGCTCGCCGGACTCAGAGACCCAGTACTTC.

This chain uses TRBV30 with TRBJ2-5; D is perhaps TRBD2 (6 bases). Germline CDR1 GTSNPN, CDR2 SVGIG (reference sequence). This CDR3 spans 16 amino acids. V was clipped by 0 bases and J by 1 base, with 15 bases between them. CDR3 sequence reads: CAWSVPLAGSQETQYF. The CDR3 DNA sequence: TGTGCCTGGAGTGTACCCTTGGCGGGGTCCCAAGAGACCCAGTACTTC.

The chain employs TRBV14 and TRBJ1-2; a weak D match, TRBD1 (6 bases). V was pared by 4 bases and J by 7 bases, with 10 bases between. Germline CDR1 and CDR2: SGHDN and FVKESK. The CDR3 totals 12 residues. As DNA, the CDR3 is TGTGCCAGCAGCCCCTCAGGGGTTGGCTACACCTTC. Its translation is CASSPSGVGYTF.

This rearrangement joins TRBV7-9 to TRBJ2-5; D might be TRBD1 (6 bases). V lost 4 bases to trimming and J lost 5 bases, with 17 bases between them. The CDR3 loop spans 15 amino acids. Germline V gene lookup returns CDR1 SEHNR and CDR2 FQNEAQ (reference sequence). CDR3 sequence reads: CASSYSGTIGETQYF. The CDR3 nucleotides read TGTGCCAGCAGCTACTCCGGGACAATTGGGGAGACCCAGTACTTC.

J is TRBJ2-1 and V is TRBV29-1, with TRBD2 matching over 12 bases. CDR3 size: 16 residues. Germline trimming cut 5 bases from V and 0 bases from J; bases unmatched to any gene: 5. The germline gives CDR1 SQVTM, CDR2 ANQGSEA. CDR3 bases: TGCAGCGTTTTGGGACTAGCGGGTTTCTCCTACAATGAGCAGTTCTTC. Translation gives CSVLGLAGFSYNEQFF.

J is TRBJ2-3 and V is TRBV28; TRBD2 aligns across 9 bases. CDR1 is MDHEN and CDR2 is SYDVKM in the germline V gene. Trimming cost V 2 bases and J 0 bases; bases outside gene matches: 3. CDR3 size: 16 residues. CDR3 region: CASSLPGTSSTDTQYF. CDR3 sequence (DNA): TGTGCCAGCAGTTTACCCGGGACTAGCAGCACAGATACGCAGTATTTT.

V gene TRBV19 combines with J gene TRBJ2-3; D is undetermined. Trimming removed 1 base at V and 2 bases at J, with 10 bases between. The CDR3 runs to 15 residues. Germline assignment: CDR1 LNHDA and CDR2 SQIVND (reference sequence). CDR3 in amino acids: CASSIGGDDTDTQYF. In DNA, the CDR3 is TGTGCCAGTAGTATAGGAGGAGACGACACAGATACGCAGTATTTT. The full variable domain, completed using reference TRBV19 and TRBJ2-3, is DGGITQSPKYLFRKEGQNVTLSCEQNLNHDAMYWYRQDPGQGLRLIYYSQIVNDFQKGDIAEGYSVSREKKESFPLTVTSAQKNPTAFYLCASSIGGDDTDTQYFGPGTRLTVL.

This clone was seen a few times. The V gene is TRBV11-3, the J gene TRBJ1-2; weak D call: TRBD1 (5 bases). The germline CDR1 and CDR2 sequences are SGHNT and YENEEA. V lost 1 base to trimming and J lost 3 bases, with 9 bases between them. This CDR3 comprises 14 residues. CDR3 sequence reads: CASSLGDSDYGYTF. CDR3 DNA: TGTGCCAGCAGCTTAGGGGACTCTGACTATGGCTACACCTTC.

The chain carries TRBV28 and TRBJ2-1; TRBD2 might be the D (6 bases). V gave up 3 bases and J gave up 2 bases, with 11 bases separating them. CDR1 is MDHEN and CDR2 is SYDVKM in the germline V gene. The CDR3 extends over 15 amino acids. The CDR3 region has the DNA TGTGCCAGCAGTTTTACAGCGGGTGCCTACAATGAGCAGTTCTTC. Translation gives CASSFTAGAYNEQFF. Full variable domain (missing parts from reference TRBV28 and TRBJ2-1): DVKVTQSSRYLVKRTGEKVFLECVQDMDHENMFWYRQDPGLGLRLIYFSYDVKMKEKGDIPEGYSVSREKKERFSLILESASTNQTSMYLCASSFTAGAYNEQFFGPGTRLTVL.

The rearrangement joins TRBV19 to TRBJ1-1, with D possibly being TRBD1 (5 bases). The CDR3 is made up of 16 amino acids. Germline V gives CDR1 LNHDA, CDR2 SQIVND (reference sequence). Trimming stripped 9 bases from V and 0 bases from J, with 20 bases between. For the CDR3, the DNA is TGTGCCAGCATAAACCGGGACTCGATCTTGAACACTGAAGCTTTCTTT. It codes for CASINRDSILNTEAFF.